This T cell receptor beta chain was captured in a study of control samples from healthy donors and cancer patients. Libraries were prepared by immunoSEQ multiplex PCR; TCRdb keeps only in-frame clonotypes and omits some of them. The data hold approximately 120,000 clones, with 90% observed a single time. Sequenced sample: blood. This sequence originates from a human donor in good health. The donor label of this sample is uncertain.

The chain's CDR3 is CSVEAGSGYTF. The CDR3 nucleotides are TGCAGCGTTGAAGCGGGGAGTGGCTACACCTTC. The J gene is TRBJ1-2, the V gene TRBV29-1; D is ambiguous. CDR1 is SQVTM and CDR2 is ANQGSEA in the germline V gene. The CDR3 is made up of 11 amino acids. Trimming took 1 base from V and 7 from J, leaving 7 bases between them. Complete variable domain (other parts from reference TRBV29-1 and TRBJ1-2): SAVISQKPSRDICQRGTSLTIQCQVDSQVTMMFWYRQQPGQSLTLIATANQGSEATYESGFVIDKFPISRPNLTFSTLTVSNMSPEDSSIYLCSVEAGSGYTFGSGTRLTVV.